The 21 T cell receptor beta chains in this list originate from one sample, sequenced in a study of PD-1 blockade in classical Hodgkin lymphoma. Data came from immunoSEQ multiplex PCR; TCRdb stores just in-frame clones and leaves some out. The profile covers some 28,000 clones, with 89% appearing a single time and 0.35% taken by the ten largest. Noted time point: newly diagnosed, previously untreated cHL patient sample. Magnetic negative selection served to purify CD4+ T cells out of PBMCs that had been thawed. Sequencing was performed on CD4+ T cells from blood. Receptor source: a human donor with classical Hodgkin lymphoma.

The chain employs TRBV19 and TRBJ2-3; D not certain. The CDR3 totals 14 residues. Germline CDR1 reads LNHDA; CDR2 reads SQIVND (reference sequence). V shed 2 bases and J shed 2 bases, with 8 bases lying between them. The CDR3 sequence is CASSIRVYTDTQYF. CDR3 DNA sequence: TGTGCCAGTAGTATACGGGTATACACAGATACGCAGTATTTT.

This clone was counted once. This chain joins TRBV9 and TRBJ2-1; 8 nucleotides agree with TRBD2. V dropped 4 bases and J dropped 7; count of bases not matched to a gene: 13. The germline V gene encodes CDR1 SGDLS and CDR2 YYNGEE. The length of the CDR3 is 16 residues. CDR3 nucleotide sequence: TGTGCCAGCAGCATAAAGCGGGAGAGCGACCGGAATGAGCAGTTCTTC. It yields the protein CASSIKRESDRNEQFF.

The chain employs TRBV10-3 and TRBJ2-7; D not certain. This CDR3 comprises 14 residues. V shed 2 bases and J shed 6 bases, with 14 bases lying between them. Germline CDR1 ENHRY, CDR2 SYGVKD. The DNA of the CDR3 is TGTGCCATCAGTGAGAGATTACTTCTTTCCGAGCAGTACTTC. This sequence encodes CAISERLLLSEQYF.

A word on this clone: Germline is not matched at one junction end, which may reflect a read error. This sequence joins TRBV28 and TRBJ2-7; 7 bases align to TRBD2. Germline V gene sequence: CDR1 MDHEN, CDR2 SYDVKM. The CDR3 consists of 11 residues. Here the CDR3 DNA reads TGTGCCAGCAATTTAGCGGGTGAGCAGTACTTC. Protein: CASNLAGEQYF.

The chain links TRBV19 to TRBJ1-2; D is perhaps TRBD1 (6 bases). This CDR3 has 14 residues. Trimming shortened V by 4 bases and J by 3 bases, and 12 bases separated the two germline ends. Germline assignment: CDR1 LNHDA and CDR2 SQIVND (reference sequence). The CDR3 bases are TGTGCCAGTAGTACTGGACAGCGCCACTATGGCTACACCTTC. This codes for CASSTGQRHYGYTF.

The chain couples TRBV7-9 to TRBJ2-3; 7 bases match TRBD2. The V and J ends lost 0 bases and 2 bases, in that order; junction bases with no gene match: 5. The CDR3 length is 16 residues. Germline loops: CDR1 SEHNR, CDR2 FQNEAQ (reference sequence). The CDR3 loop is CASSLAGGQDTDTQYF. The DNA for the CDR3 is TGTGCCAGCAGCTTAGCGGGAGGGCAGGACACAGATACGCAGTATTTT.

The V gene is TRBV18, the J gene TRBJ2-5; 9 bases fit TRBD1. CDR1 and CDR2 from the germline V gene are KGHSH and LQKENI. The CDR3 spans 13 residues. Losses at the gene ends were 5 bases for V and 7 bases for J; bases not matched to a gene: 5. Written as DNA, the CDR3 is TGTGCCAGCTCAAGCGGGACAGGGTCGACCCAGTACTTC. This gives the protein CASSSGTGSTQYF. Full variable domain (remainder filled in from reference TRBV18 and TRBJ2-5): NAGVMQNPRHLVRRRGQEARLRCSPMKGHSHVYWYRQLPEEGLKFMVYLQKENIIDESGMPKERFSAEFPKEGPSILRIQQVVRGDSAAYFCASSSGTGSTQYFGPGTRLLVL.

In its sample, this clone was seen a few times. The chain recombines TRBV19 with TRBJ1-5; D is unclear. V gave up 3 bases and J gave up 5 bases, with 8 bases separating them. Germline assignment: CDR1 LNHDA and CDR2 SQIVND (reference sequence). This CDR3 has 13 amino acids. CDR3 bases: TGTGCCAGTAGTATGCGAGGGTATCAGCCCCAGCATTTT. It specifies CASSMRGYQPQHF.

The chain combines TRBV18 with TRBJ2-1; possibly TRBD1 for D (6 bases). Between the trimmed V and J ends, which lost 2 bases and 7 bases, there was a span of 9 bases. CDR1 is KGHSH and CDR2 is LQKENI in the germline V gene. The CDR3 is 13 amino acids. The CDR3 spells CASSPNRENEQFF. The CDR3 DNA reads TGTGCCAGCTCACCAAACAGGGAAAATGAGCAGTTCTTC.

The chain carries TRBV5-4 and TRBJ2-6; D unclear. Germline lookup yields CDR1 SGHNT and CDR2 YYREEE (reference sequence). CDR3 length: 16 amino acids. V was shortened by 1 base and J by 0 bases, with 8 bases between the two germline ends. This CDR3 reads CASSLKFDSGANVLTF. Here the CDR3 DNA reads TGTGCCAGCAGCTTGAAGTTTGACTCTGGGGCCAACGTCCTGACTTTC.

The rearrangement joins TRBV5-6 to TRBJ1-2; D perhaps matches TRBD1 (5 bases). Trimming pared 4 bases from V and 8 bases from J, leaving 15 bases between. CDR3 length equals 13 residues. The germline V gene has CDR1 SGHDT and CDR2 YYEEEE. The CDR3 sequence: CASSRGSTGGYTF. The CDR3 coding sequence is TGTGCCAGCAGCCGGGGGTCCACGGGAGGCTACACCTTC.

The chain joins TRBV5-4 to TRBJ1-1; tentative D call: TRBD1 (5 bases). CDR1 SGHNT and CDR2 YYREEE come from the germline V gene (reference sequence). CDR3 length: 13 residues. V shed 3 bases and J shed 4 bases, with 10 bases lying between them. CDR3 sequence reads: CASSSGGGTEAFF. The CDR3 DNA follows: TGTGCCAGCAGCTCCGGGGGGGGCACTGAAGCTTTCTTT. Based on the CDR3 plus reference TRBV5-4 and TRBJ1-1, the full variable domain is ETGVTQSPTHLIKTRGQQVTLRCSSQSGHNTVSWYQQALGQGPQFIFQYYREEENGRGNFPPRFSGLQFPNYSSELNVNALELDDSALYLCASSSGGGTEAFFGQGTRLTVV.

This chain connects TRBV30 to TRBJ2-6; tentative D call: TRBD1 (5 bases). The CDR3 extends over 14 amino acids. From germline, CDR1 is GTSNPN and CDR2 SVGIG (reference sequence). V was trimmed by 4 bases and J by 0 bases, leaving 7 bases between them. CDR3: CAWTRDSGANVLTF. CDR3 nucleotide sequence: TGTGCCTGGACCAGGGACTCTGGGGCCAACGTCCTGACTTTC.

The chain links TRBV28 to TRBJ2-7, with D perhaps matching TRBD1 (5 bases). From germline, CDR1 is MDHEN and CDR2 SYDVKM. V was trimmed by 8 bases and J by 5 bases, leaving 25 bases between them. The CDR3 contains 16 residues. In DNA, the CDR3 is TGTGCCAGCTTTAGCCCCCAGGGTTCCGGTGGAGACGAGCAGTACTTC. As protein: CASFSPQGSGGDEQYF.

This chain joins TRBV9 and TRBJ2-6, with TRBD1 as a possible D gene (6 bases). Germline-derived CDR1 and CDR2 are SGDLS and YYNGEE. Trimming removed 2 bases from V and 1 base from J, with 7 bases in between. This CDR3 comprises 15 residues. CDR3 residues: CASSVQGSGANVLTF. CDR3 in DNA: TGTGCCAGCAGCGTTCAGGGGTCTGGGGCCAACGTCCTGACTTTC. The full variable domain, rest sourced from reference TRBV9 and TRBJ2-6, is DSGVTQTPKHLITATGQRVTLRCSPRSGDLSVYWYQQSLDQGLQFLIQYYNGEERAKGNILERFSAQQFPDLHSELNLSSLELGDSALYFCASSVQGSGANVLTFGAGSRLTVL.

The chain has TRBV28 and TRBJ2-1; possibly TRBD1 for D (6 bases). Trimming stripped 6 bases from V and 6 bases from J, with 18 bases between. The length of the CDR3 is 15 residues. Germline values: CDR1 MDHEN, CDR2 SYDVKM. The CDR3 DNA sequence: TGTGCCAGCAGCTCTGGGGGAGCCAGGGGCAATGAGCAGTTCTTC. Translation gives CASSSGGARGNEQFF.

The CDR3 spells CAISGVSGSYEQYF. The CDR3 bases are TGTGCCATCAGTGGTGTTAGCGGCTCCTACGAGCAGTACTTC. The chain employs TRBV10-3 and TRBJ2-7, with D possibly TRBD2 on 6 matching bases. Per germline, CDR1 ENHRY and CDR2 SYGVKD. The CDR3 runs 14 residues. Trimming stripped 4 bases from V and 0 bases from J, with 10 bases between.

The chain joins TRBV5-1 to TRBJ2-4; 9 nucleotides align to TRBD1. The CDR3 spans 15 residues. The germline CDR1 and CDR2 sequences are SGHRS and YFSETQ. Trimming removed 4 bases from V and 3 bases from J; junction bases left unmatched: 5. The CDR3: CASSQTGGDKNIQYF. The CDR3 nucleotides read TGCGCCAGCAGCCAGACAGGGGGTGACAAAAACATTCAGTACTTC.

The CDR3 region is CASSQSSGRFNEQFF. In nucleotides, the CDR3 is TGTGCCAGCAGCCAATCCAGCGGGAGGTTTAATGAGCAGTTCTTC. The gene calls are TRBV4-2 and TRBJ2-1; the match to TRBD2 covers 9 bases. Germline loops: CDR1 LGHNA, CDR2 YNFKEQ. The CDR3 loop spans 15 amino acids. The J segment lost 7 bases and the V segment lost 2 bases, leaving 6 bases of the junction unmatched.

CDR3 sequence (DNA): TGCGCCAGCAGTGAACTAGCGGGTTACGAGCAGTACTTC. Its translation is CASSELAGYEQYF. The V and J genes are TRBV10-2 and TRBJ2-7; 9 bases match TRBD2. This CDR3 has 13 amino acids. Germline CDR1 reads WSHSY; CDR2 reads SAAADI. Germline trimming cut 3 bases from V and 4 bases from J; bases unmatched to any gene: 1.

The genes are TRBV2 and TRBJ2-2; 12 nucleotides line up with TRBD2. The ends lost 8 bases at V and 5 bases at J; junction bases unmatched: 9. The CDR3 sequence is 16 residues long. Germline V gives CDR1 SNHLY, CDR2 FYNNEI. The CDR3 reads CASSRWTSGITGELFF. The CDR3 DNA follows: TGTGCCAGCTCCCGCTGGACTAGCGGGATTACCGGGGAGCTGTTTTTT.